One sample yielded the 10 T cell receptor beta chains listed below, sequenced in a study of human T cells and chemical hapten exposure. Stated time point: pre-sensitization, week 0. Described treatment: therapeutic diphenylcyclopropenone sensitization with weekly scalp DPC. TCRdb analysed the RACE reads with MiXCR anew, one entry per CDR3 protein. The sample yields approximately 260,000 distinct CDR3 sequences, about 8.6% seen once. The specimen comprised whole blood, sampled in connection with sensitization to the hapten diphenylcyclopropenone (DPC). These receptors all stem from a woman aged 40 to 50 with alopecia areata. Some clones in this sample may be carry-over from other donors' samples.

The chain has TRBV9 and TRBJ2-2; D unclear. The ends were cut back, 3 bases at V and 6 bases at J, with 12 bases in the middle. The CDR3 runs to 14 residues. Per germline, CDR1 SGDLS and CDR2 YYNGEE. The CDR3 here is CASSGQFVSGELFF. The CDR3 region has the DNA TGTGCCAGCAGCGGACAATTCGTCTCCGGGGAGCTGTTTTTT.

This clonotype was detected ten times or more. The chain links TRBV6-6 to TRBJ2-3; 8 bases agree with TRBD1. The ends lost 2 bases at V and 6 bases at J; junction bases unmatched: 4. This CDR3 has 14 amino acids. Germline CDR1 MNHNY, CDR2 SVGAGI (reference sequence). CDR3 region: CASSYQGALDTQYF. In DNA form, the CDR3 reads TGTGCCAGCAGTTACCAGGGGGCCCTGGATACGCAGTATTTT.

The rearrangement links TRBV18 to TRBJ2-7, with TRBD1 matching 8 bases. The CDR3 is 17 amino acids. Germline lookup yields CDR1 KGHSH and CDR2 LQKENI. V dropped 1 base and J dropped 2; count of bases not matched to a gene: 10. The CDR3 DNA reads TGTGCCAGCTCACCACTCTCAGGACAGGGTTCCCCCTACGAGCAGTACTTC. It yields the protein CASSPLSGQGSPYEQYF.

This clonotype occurred a few times. CDR3 bases: TGTGCCACCAGCAGCGACAGGGGTGAAGAGCAGTACTTC. This gives the protein CATSSDRGEEQYF. V is TRBV24-1 and J is TRBJ2-7; 8 nucleotides match TRBD1. CDR1 and CDR2 (germline): KGHDR, SFDVKD. There are 13 residues in the CDR3. V was clipped by 7 bases and J by 7 bases; unmatched bases: 8.

The chain employs TRBV5-5 and TRBJ2-7; 9 bases line up with TRBD2. Germline V gene sequence: CDR1 SGHKS, CDR2 YYEKEE (reference sequence). The V and J ends lost 5 bases and 0 bases, in that order; junction bases with no gene match: 3. CDR3 length equals 14 residues. This CDR3 reads CASRLAGASYEQYF. CDR3 in DNA: TGTGCCAGCAGATTAGCGGGGGCCTCCTACGAGCAGTACTTC.

The chain uses TRBV4-3 and TRBJ2-4; TRBD1 or TRBD2 may be the D gene (5 bases each). Trimming pared 1 base from V and 3 bases from J, leaving 22 bases between. This CDR3 is 19 amino acids long. Germline assignment: CDR1 LGHNA and CDR2 YSLEER. CDR3 in DNA: TGCGCCAGCAGCCAAGGAGAGGGGCCAGGGTCGTTAGGCAAAAACATTCAGTACTTC. This gives the protein CASSQGEGPGSLGKNIQYF.

The chain employs TRBV7-9 and TRBJ1-5, with D uncertain. CDR1 is SEHNR, CDR2 FQNEAQ, per germline (reference sequence). V shed 6 bases and J shed 3 bases, with 12 bases lying between them. This CDR3 has 14 residues. The CDR3 sequence is CASRLERNNQPQHF. CDR3 nucleotides: TGTGCCAGCAGGCTAGAGAGAAACAATCAGCCCCAGCATTTT.

Only a few counts were recorded for this clonotype. The V and J genes are TRBV7-2 and TRBJ1-2; 8 bases map to TRBD1. The CDR3 runs to 14 residues. Germline V lookup: CDR1 SGHTA, CDR2 FQGNSA. J was trimmed by 4 bases and V by 5 bases; bases with no gene match: 6. The CDR3 here is CASSVGQGLYGYTF. CDR3 DNA: TGTGCCAGCAGCGTAGGACAGGGCCTCTATGGCTACACCTTC.

This clonotype was seen many times. The chain joins TRBV20-1 to TRBJ2-5; TRBD2 agrees at 9 bases. The CDR3 consists of 13 residues. V lost 5 bases, J lost 4 bases, and 5 bases stayed unmatched. Germline V gene data show CDR1 as DFQATT and CDR2 as SNEGSKA (reference sequence). The CDR3 coding sequence is TGCAGTGCTTTAGCGGGAGCCCCAGAGACCCAGTACTTC. This encodes CSALAGAPETQYF.

By sample share, this clonotype is large (0.1 to 1%). V gene TRBV3-1 combines with J gene TRBJ2-1, with 8 nucleotides matching TRBD2. This CDR3 is 16 amino acids long. CDR1 and CDR2 (germline): LGHDT, YNNKEL (reference sequence). V dropped 6 bases and J dropped 5; count of bases not matched to a gene: 12. The CDR3 coding sequence is TGTGCCAGCAGTAACCCTGAGGCCGGGAGGGACAATGAGCAGTTCTTC. Its protein product is CASSNPEAGRDNEQFF.